These T cell receptor beta chains were read from a single sample in a study of cytomegalovirus exposure and HLA in healthy donors. The data were produced by immunoSEQ multiplex PCR, yet TCRdb's version contains in-frame clones alone and is incomplete. Among 150,000 or so clones listed, more than 60% were seen once. The sequenced sample was PBMCs. The source is a man in his forties or fifties in good health and CMV-seropositive. Both conserved end residues are trimmed from each CDR3.

TRBJ2-2 | TRBV9 | ASSVRFTGELF
TRBJ2-3 | TRBV29-1 | SALDYESSGRRTGADTQY
TRBJ2-7 | TRBV19 | ASSIRQSYEQY
TRBJ2-6 | TRBV27 | ASSFKFSGANGLT
TRBJ1-1 | TRBV5-1 | ASSLTGQGATEAF
TRBJ2-1 | TRBV20-1 | SARGLDEQF
TRBJ2-3 | TRBV11-2 | ASSFGLAWTDTQY
TRBJ2-3 | TRBV11-2 | ASSLATDTQY
TRBJ2-3 | TRBV4-1 | ASSQDAGGTDTQY
TRBJ2-5 | TRBV4-1 | ASSQEVTGVEETQY
TRBJ2-7 | TRBV11-2 | ASSSGTSYEQY
TRBJ1-4 | TRBV7-3 | ASSLNRNEKLF
TRBJ2-5 | TRBV28 | ASSLEERGETQY
TRBJ2-4 | TRBV2 | ASRGAKNIQY
TRBJ1-5 | TRBV7-2 | ASSFVGGINQPQH
TRBJ1-4 | TRBV29-1 | SVVGGREKLF
TRBJ1-2 | TRBV28 | ASSPDSYGYT
TRBJ2-3 | TRBV13 | ASSLARGIVTDTQY
TRBJ1-5 | TRBV10-3 | AISEEGSQPQH
TRBJ2-1 | TRBV5-4 | ASSQDRVSYNEQF
TRBJ2-1 | TRBV29-1 | SVRTSGISNEQF
TRBJ2-5 | TRBV27 | AVSLVGGETQY
TRBJ2-7 | TRBV5-1 | ASSVHGSYYEQY
TRBJ1-4 | TRBV7-9 | ASSWALGQATNEKLF
TRBJ1-5 | TRBV6-1 | ASSPTTGGQPQH
TRBJ2-7 | TRBV28 | ASSLYQGAGYEQY
TRBJ1-3 | TRBV5-1 | ASSFTQQGATGNTIY
TRBJ2-7 | TRBV5-4 | ASSQGTSATYEQY
TRBJ1-2 | TRBV10-3 | AISDPRLDRGYGYT
TRBJ2-1 | TRBV4-2 | ASSQYSAGSNEQF
TRBJ2-7 | TRBV4-1 | ASSLRKTGEGTYEQY
TRBJ2-2 | TRBV2 | ASSPQGGGTGELF
TRBJ2-1 | TRBV6-4 | ASSDSTSSLYNEQF
TRBJ2-3 | TRBV5-5 | ASSLLRGGRGTDTQY